This T cell receptor (beta chain) was observed in a study of shared clonotypes between healthy human individuals. Broader study findings: A few donors had around 5.2% of their naive CD4 clonotypes in common. Represented genetic and exposure-history diversity was restricted by having few donors. How much donors shared clonotypes was expected to be affected by sequencing depth.

The table came from immunoSEQ multiplex PCR; TCRdb's copy has only in-frame clones and leaves some out. This sample has some 1,400,000 clones; more than 95% occur once, and the top ten carry 1.2%. As for this clone: What it recognizes is unknown.

CDR1 SGDLS and CDR2 YYNGEE come from the germline V gene. V lost 2 bases, J lost 0 bases, and 12 bases lay in between. The CDR3 sequence is 15 residues long. V gene TRBV9 combines with J gene TRBJ2-7; D unresolved. This TCR came from a man aged 25 to 40 in good health. The specimen sequenced was naive CD4+ T cells sorted from blood. The subset is: CD45RA+ positively selected. Written as DNA, the CDR3 is TGTGCCAGCAGCGTTCACTCCACCAGCTCCTACGAGCAGTACTTC. Residues: CASSVHSTSSYEQYF.